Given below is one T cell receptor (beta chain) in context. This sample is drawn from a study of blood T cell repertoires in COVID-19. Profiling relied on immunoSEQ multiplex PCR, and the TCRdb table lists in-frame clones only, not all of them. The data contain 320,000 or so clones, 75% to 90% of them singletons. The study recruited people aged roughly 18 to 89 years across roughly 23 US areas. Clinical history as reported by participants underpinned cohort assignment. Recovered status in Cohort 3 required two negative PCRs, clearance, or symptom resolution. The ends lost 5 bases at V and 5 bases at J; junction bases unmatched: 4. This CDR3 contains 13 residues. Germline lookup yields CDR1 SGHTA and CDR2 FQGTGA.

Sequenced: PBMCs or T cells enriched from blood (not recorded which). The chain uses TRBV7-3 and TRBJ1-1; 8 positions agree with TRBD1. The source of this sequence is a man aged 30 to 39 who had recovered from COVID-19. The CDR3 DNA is TGTGCCAGCAGCGTTCAGGGGGCGACTGAAGCTTTCTTT. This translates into CASSVQGATEAFF.